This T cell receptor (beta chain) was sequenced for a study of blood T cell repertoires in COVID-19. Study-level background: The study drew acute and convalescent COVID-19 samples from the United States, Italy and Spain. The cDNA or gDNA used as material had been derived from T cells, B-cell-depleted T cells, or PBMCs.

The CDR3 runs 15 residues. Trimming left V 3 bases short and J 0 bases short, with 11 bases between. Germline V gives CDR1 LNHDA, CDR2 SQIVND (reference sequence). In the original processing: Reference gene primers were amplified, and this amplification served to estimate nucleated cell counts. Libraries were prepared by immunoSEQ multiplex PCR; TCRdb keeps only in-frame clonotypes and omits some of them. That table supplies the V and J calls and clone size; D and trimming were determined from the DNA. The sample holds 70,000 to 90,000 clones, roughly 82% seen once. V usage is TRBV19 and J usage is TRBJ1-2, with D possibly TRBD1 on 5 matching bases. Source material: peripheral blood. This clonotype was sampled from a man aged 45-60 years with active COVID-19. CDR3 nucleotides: TGTGCCAGTAGTATTGGTGCGGGACCTAACTATGGCTACACCTTC. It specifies CASSIGAGPNYGYTF.